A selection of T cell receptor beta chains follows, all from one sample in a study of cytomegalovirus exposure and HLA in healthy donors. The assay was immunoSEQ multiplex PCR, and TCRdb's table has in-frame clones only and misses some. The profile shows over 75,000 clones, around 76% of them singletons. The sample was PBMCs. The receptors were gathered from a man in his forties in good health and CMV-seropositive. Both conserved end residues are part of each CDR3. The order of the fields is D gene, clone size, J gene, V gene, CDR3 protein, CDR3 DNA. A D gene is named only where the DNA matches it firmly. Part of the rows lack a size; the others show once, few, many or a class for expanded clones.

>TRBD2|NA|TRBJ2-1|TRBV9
CASSRGGAEQFF
TGTGCCAGCAGTCGGGGGGGGGCTGAGCAGTTCTTC
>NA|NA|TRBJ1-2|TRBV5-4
CASRLRSRFYGYTF
TGTGCCAGCAGGCTTAGGAGCCGGTTCTATGGCTACACCTTC
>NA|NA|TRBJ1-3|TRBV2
CASSLGQKYTIYF
TGTGCCAGCAGTCTGGGGCAGAAATACACCATATATTTT
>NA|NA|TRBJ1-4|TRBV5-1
CASKDDRFGTNEKLFF
TGCGCCAGCAAAGATGACAGGTTCGGAACTAATGAAAAACTGTTTTTT
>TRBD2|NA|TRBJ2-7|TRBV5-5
CASSLLQGLGLAGWYEQYF
TGTGCCAGCAGCTTGTTGCAGGGCCTGGGACTAGCGGGTTGGTACGAGCAGTACTTC
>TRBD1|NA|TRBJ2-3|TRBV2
CASSEIGGSDTQYF
TGTGCCAGCAGTGAGATAGGGGGCTCGGATACGCAGTATTTT
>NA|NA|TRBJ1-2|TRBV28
CASSSGVQYGYTF
TGTGCCAGCAGTAGCGGGGTTCAATATGGCTACACCTTC
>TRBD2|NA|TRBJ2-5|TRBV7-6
CASRLTSGSQETQYF
TGTGCCAGCAGGCTAACTAGCGGGAGTCAAGAGACCCAGTACTTC
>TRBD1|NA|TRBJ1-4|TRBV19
CASSIPGQINEKLFF
TGTGCCAGTAGTATTCCGGGACAGATTAATGAAAAACTGTTTTTT
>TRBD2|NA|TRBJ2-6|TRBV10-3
CAILSGGALRGANVLTF
TGTGCCATTCTTAGCGGGGGGGCCCTGAGAGGGGCCAACGTCCTGACTTTC
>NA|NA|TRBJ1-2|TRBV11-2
CASSLVSGMEGYTF
TGTGCCAGCAGCTTAGTTTCGGGGATGGAAGGCTACACCTTC
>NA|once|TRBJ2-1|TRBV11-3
CASSSNRDNTYNEQFF
TGTGCCAGCAGCTCAAACCGGGATAATACCTACAATGAGCAGTTCTTC
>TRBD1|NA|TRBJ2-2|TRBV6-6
CASSNGQGNGELFF
TGTGCCAGCAGCAACGGACAGGGCAACGGGGAGCTGTTTTTT
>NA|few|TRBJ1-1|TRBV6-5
CASSPPGRGTEAFF
TGTGCCAGCAGTCCCCCGGGGCGGGGCACTGAAGCTTTCTTT
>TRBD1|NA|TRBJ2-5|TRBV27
CASSSNPTGGRGETQYF
TGTGCCAGCAGTTCTAACCCGACAGGGGGCCGGGGGGAGACCCAGTACTTC
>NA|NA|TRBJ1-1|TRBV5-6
CASIHNTEAFF
TGTGCCAGCATACACAACACTGAAGCTTTCTTT
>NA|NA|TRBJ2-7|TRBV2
CASASNRFYEQYF
TGTGCCAGCGCTTCAAACAGATTCTACGAGCAGTACTTC
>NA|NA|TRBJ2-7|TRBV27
CASSGTTSYEQYF
TGTGCCAGCTCGGGGACAACCTCCTACGAGCAGTACTTC
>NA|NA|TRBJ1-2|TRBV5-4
CASSGDSGFYGYTF
TGTGCCAGCAGCGGTGACTCCGGATTCTATGGCTACACCTTC
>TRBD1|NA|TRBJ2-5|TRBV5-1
CASSSGTVQETQYF
TGCGCCAGCAGCTCTGGGACAGTCCAAGAGACCCAGTACTTC
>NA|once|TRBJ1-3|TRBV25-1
CASGRGGIQGNTIYF
TGTGCCAGCGGTCGCGGGGGTATTCAAGGAAACACCATATATTTT
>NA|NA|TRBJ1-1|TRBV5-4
CASSRAGASNTEAFF
TGTGCCAGCAGCCGCGCAGGGGCCTCGAACACTGAAGCTTTCTTT
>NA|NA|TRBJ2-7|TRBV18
CASSPPQTGPYEQYF
TGTGCCAGCTCACCACCGCAGACAGGCCCCTACGAGCAGTACTTC
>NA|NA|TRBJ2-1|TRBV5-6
CASSPSALPRVEQFF
TGTGCCAGCAGCCCATCGGCCCTCCCGAGGGTTGAGCAGTTCTTC